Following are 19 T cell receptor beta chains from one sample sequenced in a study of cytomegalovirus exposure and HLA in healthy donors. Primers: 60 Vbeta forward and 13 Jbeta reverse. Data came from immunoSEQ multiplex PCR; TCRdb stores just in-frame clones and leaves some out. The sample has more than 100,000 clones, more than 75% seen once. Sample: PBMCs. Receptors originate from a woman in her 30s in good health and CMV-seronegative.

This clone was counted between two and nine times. CDR3 loop: CASSYSLAGVNEQFF. The CDR3 nucleotides are TGTGCCAGCAGTTACTCACTAGCGGGAGTTAATGAGCAGTTCTTC. The chain joins TRBV6-5 to TRBJ2-1, with 11 nucleotides matching TRBD2. V lost 0 bases to trimming and J lost 7 bases; unmatched junction nucleotides: 2. CDR1 is MNHEY, CDR2 SVGAGI, per germline. The CDR3 runs 15 residues.

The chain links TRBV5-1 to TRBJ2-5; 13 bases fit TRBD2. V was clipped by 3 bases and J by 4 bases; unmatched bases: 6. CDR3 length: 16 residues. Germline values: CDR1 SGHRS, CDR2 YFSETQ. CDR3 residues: CASSSLAGGPGETQYF. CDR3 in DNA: TGCGCCAGCAGCTCACTAGCGGGAGGGCCGGGAGAGACCCAGTACTTC.

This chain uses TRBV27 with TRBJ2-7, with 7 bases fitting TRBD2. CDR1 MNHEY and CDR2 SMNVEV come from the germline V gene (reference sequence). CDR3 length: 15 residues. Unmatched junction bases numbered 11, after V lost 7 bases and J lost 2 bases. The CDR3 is CASTPRGGLTYEQYF. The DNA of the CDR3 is TGTGCCAGCACCCCGCGCGGGGGTCTAACCTACGAGCAGTACTTC.

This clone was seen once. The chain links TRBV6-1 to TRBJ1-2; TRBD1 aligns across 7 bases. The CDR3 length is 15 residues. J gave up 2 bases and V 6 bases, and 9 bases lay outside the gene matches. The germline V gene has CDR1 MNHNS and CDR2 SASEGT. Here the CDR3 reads CASRPLRGGNYGYTF. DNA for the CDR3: TGTGCCAGCAGGCCCCTGAGAGGGGGCAACTATGGCTACACCTTC.

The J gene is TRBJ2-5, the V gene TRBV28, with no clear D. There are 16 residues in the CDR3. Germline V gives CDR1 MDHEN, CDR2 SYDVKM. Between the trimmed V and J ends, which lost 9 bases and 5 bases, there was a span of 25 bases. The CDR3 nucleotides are TGTGCCAGTCAATCAGCAACCGTAAACTGGCGGGAGACCCAGTACTTC. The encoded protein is CASQSATVNWRETQYF.

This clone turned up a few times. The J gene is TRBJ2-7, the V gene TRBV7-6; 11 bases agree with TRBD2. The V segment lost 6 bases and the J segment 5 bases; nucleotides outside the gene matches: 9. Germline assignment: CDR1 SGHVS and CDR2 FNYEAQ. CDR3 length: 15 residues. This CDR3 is CASRPTSGSFDEQYF. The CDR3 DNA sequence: TGTGCCAGCAGGCCCACTAGCGGGAGTTTCGACGAGCAGTACTTC.

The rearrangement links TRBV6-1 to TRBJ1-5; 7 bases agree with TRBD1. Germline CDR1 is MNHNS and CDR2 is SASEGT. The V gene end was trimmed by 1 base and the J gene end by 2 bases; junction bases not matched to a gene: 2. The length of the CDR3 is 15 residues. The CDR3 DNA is TGTGCCAGCAGTGAAGGGACAGGACGCAATCAGCCCCAGCATTTT. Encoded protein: CASSEGTGRNQPQHF.

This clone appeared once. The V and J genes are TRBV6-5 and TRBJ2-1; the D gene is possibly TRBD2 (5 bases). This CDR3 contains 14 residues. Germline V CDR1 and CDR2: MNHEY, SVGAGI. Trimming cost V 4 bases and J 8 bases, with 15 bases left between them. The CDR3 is CASSFAVRGHEQFF. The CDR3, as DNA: TGTGCCAGCAGTTTTGCCGTTCGGGGTCATGAGCAGTTCTTC.

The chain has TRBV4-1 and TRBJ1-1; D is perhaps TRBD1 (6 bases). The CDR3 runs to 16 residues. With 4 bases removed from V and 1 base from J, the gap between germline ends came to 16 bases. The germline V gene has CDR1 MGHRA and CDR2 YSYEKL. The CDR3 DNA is TGCGCCAGCAGCCCGTTTACGACAGGAAAGAACACTGAAGCTTTCTTT. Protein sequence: CASSPFTTGKNTEAFF.

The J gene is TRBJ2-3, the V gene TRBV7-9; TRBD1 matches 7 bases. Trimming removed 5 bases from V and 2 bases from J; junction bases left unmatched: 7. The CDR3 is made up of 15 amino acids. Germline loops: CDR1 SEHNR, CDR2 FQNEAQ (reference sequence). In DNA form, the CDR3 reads TGTGCCAGCAGCCAGGGGGTAGGCTTCACAGATACGCAGTATTTT. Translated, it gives CASSQGVGFTDTQYF.

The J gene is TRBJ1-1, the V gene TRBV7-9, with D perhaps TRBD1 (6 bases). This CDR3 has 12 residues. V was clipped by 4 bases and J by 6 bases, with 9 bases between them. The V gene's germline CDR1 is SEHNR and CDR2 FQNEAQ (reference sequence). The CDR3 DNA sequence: TGTGCCAGCAGCTACCCAGGGGCTGAAGCTTTCTTT. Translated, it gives CASSYPGAEAFF. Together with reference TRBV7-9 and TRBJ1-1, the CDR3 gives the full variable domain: DTGVSQNPRHKITKRGQNVTFRCDPISEHNRLYWYRQTLGQGPEFLTYFQNEAQLEKSRLLSDRFSAERPKGSFSTLEIQRTEQGDSAMYLCASSYPGAEAFFGQGTRLTVV.

The CDR3 sequence is CASSEQREGYTF. The CDR3, as DNA: TGTGCCAGCAGTGAGCAGCGGGAGGGCTACACCTTC. The chain couples TRBV28 to TRBJ1-2; no firm D call. The CDR3 sequence is 12 residues long. V was clipped by 5 bases and J by 8 bases, with 12 bases between them. Per germline, CDR1 MDHEN and CDR2 SYDVKM.

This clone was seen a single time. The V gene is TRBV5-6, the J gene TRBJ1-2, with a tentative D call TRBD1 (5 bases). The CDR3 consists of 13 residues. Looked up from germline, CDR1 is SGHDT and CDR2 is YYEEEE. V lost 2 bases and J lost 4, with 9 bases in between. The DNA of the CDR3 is TGTGCCAGCAGCTTTCAGGGATCCTATGGCTACACCTTC. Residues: CASSFQGSYGYTF.

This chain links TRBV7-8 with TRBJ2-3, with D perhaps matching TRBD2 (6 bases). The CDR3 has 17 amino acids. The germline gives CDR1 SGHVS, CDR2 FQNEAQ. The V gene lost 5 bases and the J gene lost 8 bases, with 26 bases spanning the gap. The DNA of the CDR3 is TGTGCCAGCAGCCCTAGAGGAGGGGCTGACAGTTTGGTTACGCAGTATTTT. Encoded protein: CASSPRGGADSLVTQYF.

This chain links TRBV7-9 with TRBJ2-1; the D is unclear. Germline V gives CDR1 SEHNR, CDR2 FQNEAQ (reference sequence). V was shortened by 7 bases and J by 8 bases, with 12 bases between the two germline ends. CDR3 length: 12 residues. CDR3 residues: CASINSHDEQFF. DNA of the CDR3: TGTGCCAGCATAAATAGCCACGATGAGCAGTTCTTC.

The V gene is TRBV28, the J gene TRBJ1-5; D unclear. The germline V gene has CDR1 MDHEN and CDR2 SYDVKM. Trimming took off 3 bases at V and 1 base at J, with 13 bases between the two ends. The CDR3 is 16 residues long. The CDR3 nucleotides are TGTGCCAGCAGTTTCTCTGGGCCCTTAAGCAATCAGCCCCAGCATTTT. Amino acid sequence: CASSFSGPLSNQPQHF.

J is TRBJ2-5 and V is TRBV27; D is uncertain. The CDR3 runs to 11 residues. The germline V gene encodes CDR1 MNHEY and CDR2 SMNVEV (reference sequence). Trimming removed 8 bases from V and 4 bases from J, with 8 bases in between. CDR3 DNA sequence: TGTGCCAGCCGAATCGGAGAGACCCAGTACTTC. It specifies CASRIGETQYF.

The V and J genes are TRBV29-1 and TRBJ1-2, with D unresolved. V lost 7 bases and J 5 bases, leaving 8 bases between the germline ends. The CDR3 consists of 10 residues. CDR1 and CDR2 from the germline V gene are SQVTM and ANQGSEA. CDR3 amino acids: CSAYSYGYTF. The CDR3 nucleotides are TGCAGCGCATACTCATATGGCTACACCTTC.

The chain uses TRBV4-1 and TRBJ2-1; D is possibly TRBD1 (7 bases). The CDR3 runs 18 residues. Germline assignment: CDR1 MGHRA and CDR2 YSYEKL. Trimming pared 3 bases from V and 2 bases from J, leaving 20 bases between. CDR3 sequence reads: CASSQTVGGGAPYNEQFF. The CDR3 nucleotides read TGCGCCAGCAGCCAGACTGTAGGAGGGGGCGCCCCCTACAATGAGCAGTTCTTC.